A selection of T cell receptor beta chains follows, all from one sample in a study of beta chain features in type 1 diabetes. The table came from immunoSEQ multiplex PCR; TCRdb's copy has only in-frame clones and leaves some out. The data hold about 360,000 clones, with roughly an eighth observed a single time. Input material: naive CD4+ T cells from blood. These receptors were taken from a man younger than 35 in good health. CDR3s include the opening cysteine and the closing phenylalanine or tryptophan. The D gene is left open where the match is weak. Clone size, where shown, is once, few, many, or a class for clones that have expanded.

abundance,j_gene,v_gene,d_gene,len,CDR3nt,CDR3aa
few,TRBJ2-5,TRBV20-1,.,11,TGCAGTGCTATCCTCTCAGAGACCCAGTACTTC,CSAILSETQYF
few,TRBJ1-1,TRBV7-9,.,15,TGTGCCAGCAGCCTTTCACAGGGAGTGAAGACTGAAGCTTTCTTT,CASSLSQGVKTEAFF
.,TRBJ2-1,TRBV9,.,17,TGTGCCAGCAGCGTGTTAGGACACCTACCGAGGGGGAATGAGCAGTTCTTC,CASSVLGHLPRGNEQFF
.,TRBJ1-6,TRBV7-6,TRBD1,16,TGTGCCAGCAGCTCGCGACAGGGGGCCTCAAATTCACCCCTCCACTTT,CASSSRQGASNSPLHF
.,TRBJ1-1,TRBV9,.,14,TGTGCCAGCAGCGTACATGCGGCGGGCCCTGAAGCTTTCTTT,CASSVHAAGPEAFF
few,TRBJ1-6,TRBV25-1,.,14,TGTGCCAGCAGCGGGGAACTTTGGGGTGGACCCCTCCACTTT,CASSGELWGGPLHF
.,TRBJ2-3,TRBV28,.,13,TGTGCCAGCAGGAGCGGGCAAGAAGATACGCAGTATTTT,CASRSGQEDTQYF
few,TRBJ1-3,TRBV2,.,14,TGTGCCAGCAACGAGGTGGGGCCTGGAAACACCATATATTTT,CASNEVGPGNTIYF
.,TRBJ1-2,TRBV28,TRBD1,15,TGTGCCAGCAGTTACCGAGGACAGGGGGCGCGTGGCTACACCTTC,CASSYRGQGARGYTF
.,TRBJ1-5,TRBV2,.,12,TGTGCCAGCAGTCAACACCTTCAGCCCCAGCATTTT,CASSQHLQPQHF
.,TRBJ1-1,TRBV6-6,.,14,TGTGCCAGCAGTTACAGACAGCTGAACACTGAAGCTTTCTTT,CASSYRQLNTEAFF
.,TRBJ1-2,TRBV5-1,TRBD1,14,TGCGCCAGCAGCCAAGCGACAGGGTCGACTGGCTACACCTTC,CASSQATGSTGYTF
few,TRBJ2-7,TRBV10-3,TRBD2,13,TGTGCCATCACCCCGGGACTATCGGACGAGCAGTACTTC,CAITPGLSDEQYF
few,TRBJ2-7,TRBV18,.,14,TGTGCCAGCTCACCCAGGTCTGGCTCCTACGAGCAGTACTTC,CASSPRSGSYEQYF
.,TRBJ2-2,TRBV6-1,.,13,TGTGCCACCCGCAGGGTATTGCACGGGGAGCTGTTTTTT,CATRRVLHGELFF
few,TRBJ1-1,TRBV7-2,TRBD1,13,TGTGCCAGCAGCGCACGGGACAGGAGGAAAGCTTTCTTT,CASSARDRRKAFF
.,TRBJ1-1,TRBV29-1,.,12,TGCAGCGCTGCGGGGGTGAACACTGAAGCTTTCTTT,CSAAGVNTEAFF
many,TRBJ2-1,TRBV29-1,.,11,TGCAGCGTTCGGTTCTACAATGAGCAGTTCTTC,CSVRFYNEQFF
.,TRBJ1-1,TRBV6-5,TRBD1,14,TGTGCCAGCAGTAGACAGGGATCGGCGGCTGAAGCTTTCTTT,CASSRQGSAAEAFF
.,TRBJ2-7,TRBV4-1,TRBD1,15,TGCGCCAGCAGCCTACGGACAGGGGGGAATCACGAGCAGTACTTC,CASSLRTGGNHEQYF
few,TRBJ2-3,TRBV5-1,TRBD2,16,TGCGCCAGCAGCCCGGGGCGGGAGTTCCGCACAGATACGCAGTATTTT,CASSPGREFRTDTQYF
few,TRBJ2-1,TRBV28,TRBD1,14,TGTGCCAGCGTGCACCGGGACAGGGTCAATGAGCAGTTCTTC,CASVHRDRVNEQFF
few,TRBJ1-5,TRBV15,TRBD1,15,TGTGCCACCAGCAGATCTAGGACAGGGGGCCAGCCCCAGCATTTT,CATSRSRTGGQPQHF
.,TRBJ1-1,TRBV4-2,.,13,TGTGCCAGCAGCCAAGTGCGGGACACTGAAGCTTTCTTT,CASSQVRDTEAFF
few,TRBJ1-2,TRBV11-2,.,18,TGTGCCAGCAGCTTTCGGACGAGGAGGGAGTTTGTTGTCTATGGCTACACCTTC,CASSFRTRREFVVYGYTF
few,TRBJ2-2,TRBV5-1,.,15,TGCGCCAGCAGCTTGGGTGGACAGAACACCGGGGAGCTGTTTTTT,CASSLGGQNTGELFF
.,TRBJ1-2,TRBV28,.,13,TGTGCCAGCAGTTTCGTACTGACAGGCAGCTACACCTTC,CASSFVLTGSYTF
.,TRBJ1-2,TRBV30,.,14,TGTGCCTGGAGTGTACTCGGCAGGAACTATGGCTACACCTTC,CAWSVLGRNYGYTF
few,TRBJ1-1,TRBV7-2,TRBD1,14,TGTGCCAGCAGCCCTCGGACAGGGAGCACTGAAGCTTTCTTT,CASSPRTGSTEAFF
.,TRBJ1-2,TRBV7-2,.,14,TGTGCCAGCAGCTCTCAGGGGACGAGGGGTGGCTACACCTTC,CASSSQGTRGGYTF
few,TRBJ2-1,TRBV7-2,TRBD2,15,TGTGCCAGCAGCTTAGATAGCGGGACCTACAATGAGCAGTTCTTC,CASSLDSGTYNEQFF
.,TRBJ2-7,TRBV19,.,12,TGTGCCAGCAGGACGGGGGTCAACGAGCAGTACTTC,CASRTGVNEQYF
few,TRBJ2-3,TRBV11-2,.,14,TGTGCCAGCATCCCCGGGCTAGCGACAGATACGCAGTATTTT,CASIPGLATDTQYF
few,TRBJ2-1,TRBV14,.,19,TGTGCCAGCAGCCAAGATTGGGGCTTAGGCGGGAAGTTCAGCCATGAGCAGTTCTTC,CASSQDWGLGGKFSHEQFF
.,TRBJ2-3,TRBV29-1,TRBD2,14,TGCAGCGTCGCAACTAGCGGGATACCGAATACGCAGTATTTT,CSVATSGIPNTQYF
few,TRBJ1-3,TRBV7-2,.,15,TGTGCCAGCAGCTTATCAACATTCTCTGGAAACACCATATATTTT,CASSLSTFSGNTIYF
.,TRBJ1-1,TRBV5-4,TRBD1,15,TGTGCCAGCAGCCAAGTTGCAGGGGGCATCACTGAAGCTTTCTTT,CASSQVAGGITEAFF
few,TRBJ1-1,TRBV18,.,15,TGTGCCAGCTCACCGGGGAGCGAGACAAGCACTGAAGCTTTCTTT,CASSPGSETSTEAFF
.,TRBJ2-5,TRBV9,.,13,TGTGCCAGCAGCGTATCACTACAAGAGACCCAGTACTTC,CASSVSLQETQYF
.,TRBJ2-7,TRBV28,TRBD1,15,TGTGCCAGCAGTTCGCCGGACAGGGAAAATTACGAGCAGTACTTC,CASSSPDRENYEQYF
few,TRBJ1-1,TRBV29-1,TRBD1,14,TGCAGCGCTACAAGGGGACAGCAGAACACTGAAGCTTTCTTT,CSATRGQQNTEAFF
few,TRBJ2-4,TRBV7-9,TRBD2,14,TGTGCCAGCAGCGAGGGCGGGAGGGGGGTCATTCAGTACTTC,CASSEGGRGVIQYF
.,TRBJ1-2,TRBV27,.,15,TGTGCCAGCAGTCGCGAAGGGGGGGGTAACTATGGCTACACCTTC,CASSREGGGNYGYTF
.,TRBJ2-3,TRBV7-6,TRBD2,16,TGTGCCAGCAGCTGGTTCAGCGGGAGGGCCACAGATACGCAGTATTTT,CASSWFSGRATDTQYF
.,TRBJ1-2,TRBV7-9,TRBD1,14,TGTGCCAGCAGCGTACAGGGGTTTAGCTATGGCTACACCTTC,CASSVQGFSYGYTF
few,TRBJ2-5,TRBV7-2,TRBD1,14,TGTGCCAGCAGTCCCGACAGGGCCGTAGAGACCCAGTACTTC,CASSPDRAVETQYF
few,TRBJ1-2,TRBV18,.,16,TGTGCCAGCTCGCGCTCCTCGTCCACTTACCTTTATGGCTACACCTTC,CASSRSSSTYLYGYTF